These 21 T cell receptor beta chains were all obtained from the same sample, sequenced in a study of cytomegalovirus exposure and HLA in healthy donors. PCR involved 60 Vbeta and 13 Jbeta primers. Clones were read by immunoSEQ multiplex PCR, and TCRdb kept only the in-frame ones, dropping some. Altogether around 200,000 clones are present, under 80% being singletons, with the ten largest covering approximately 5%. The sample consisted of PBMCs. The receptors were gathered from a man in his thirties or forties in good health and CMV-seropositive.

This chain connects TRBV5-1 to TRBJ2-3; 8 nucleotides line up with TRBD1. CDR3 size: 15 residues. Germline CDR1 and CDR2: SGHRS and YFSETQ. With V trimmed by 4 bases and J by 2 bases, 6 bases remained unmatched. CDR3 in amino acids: CASSPGQGFTDTQYF. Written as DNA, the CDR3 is TGCGCCAGCAGCCCCGGACAGGGCTTCACAGATACGCAGTATTTT.

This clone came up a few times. CDR3 sequence reads: CALGQGVVDEQYF. The CDR3 coding sequence is TGTGCCCTCGGCCAGGGGGTGGTGGACGAGCAGTACTTC. This chain uses TRBV10-3 with TRBJ2-7; 7 nucleotides match TRBD1. The J segment lost 5 bases and the V segment lost 11 bases, leaving 12 bases of the junction unmatched. The V gene's germline CDR1 is ENHRY and CDR2 SYGVKD. The CDR3 length is 13 residues.

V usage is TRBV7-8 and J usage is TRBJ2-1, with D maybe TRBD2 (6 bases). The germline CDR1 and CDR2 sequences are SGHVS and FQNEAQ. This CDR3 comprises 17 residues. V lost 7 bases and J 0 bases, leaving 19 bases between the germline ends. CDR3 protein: CASTYHVSGSSYNEQFF. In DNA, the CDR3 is TGTGCCAGCACCTACCACGTCTCCGGGAGCTCCTACAATGAGCAGTTCTTC.

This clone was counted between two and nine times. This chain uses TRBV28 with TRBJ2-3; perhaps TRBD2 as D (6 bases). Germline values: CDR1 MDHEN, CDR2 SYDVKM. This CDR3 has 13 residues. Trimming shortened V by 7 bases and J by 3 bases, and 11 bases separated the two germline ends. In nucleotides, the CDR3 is TGTGCCAGCACCCAACGGGGGACAGATACGCAGTATTTT. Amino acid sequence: CASTQRGTDTQYF.

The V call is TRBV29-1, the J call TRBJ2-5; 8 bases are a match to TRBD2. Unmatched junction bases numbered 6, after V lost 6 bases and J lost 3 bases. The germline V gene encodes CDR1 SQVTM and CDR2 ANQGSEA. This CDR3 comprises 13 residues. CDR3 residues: CSVAGGGEETQYF. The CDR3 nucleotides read TGCAGCGTAGCCGGGGGGGGCGAAGAGACCCAGTACTTC.

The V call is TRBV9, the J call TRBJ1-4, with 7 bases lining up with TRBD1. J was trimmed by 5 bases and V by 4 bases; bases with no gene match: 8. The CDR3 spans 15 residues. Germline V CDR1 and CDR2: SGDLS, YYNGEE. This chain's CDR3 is CASSSEQGRNEKLFF. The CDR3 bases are TGTGCCAGCAGCTCCGAACAGGGGCGGAATGAAAAACTGTTTTTT.

The DNA for the CDR3 is TGCGCCAGCAGCTTGGAGGTCAGGGTGGCCGGGGAGCTGTTTTTT. It codes for CASSLEVRVAGELFF. The chain is built from TRBV5-1 and TRBJ2-2; possibly TRBD1 for D (5 bases). V was clipped by 0 bases and J by 6 bases, with 12 bases between them. The germline gives CDR1 SGHRS, CDR2 YFSETQ. CDR3 size: 15 residues.

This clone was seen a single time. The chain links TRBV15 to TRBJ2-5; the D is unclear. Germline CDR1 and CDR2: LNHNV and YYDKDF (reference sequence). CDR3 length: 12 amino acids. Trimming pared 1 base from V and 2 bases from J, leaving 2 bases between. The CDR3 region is CATSRAQETQYF. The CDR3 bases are TGTGCCACCAGCAGAGCTCAAGAGACCCAGTACTTC. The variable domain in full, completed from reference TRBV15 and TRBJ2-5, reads DAMVIQNPRYQVTQFGKPVTLSCSQTLNHNVMYWYQQKSSQAPKLLFHYYDKDFNNEADTPDNFQSRRPNTSFCFLDIRSPGLGDTAMYLCATSRAQETQYFGPGTRLLVL.

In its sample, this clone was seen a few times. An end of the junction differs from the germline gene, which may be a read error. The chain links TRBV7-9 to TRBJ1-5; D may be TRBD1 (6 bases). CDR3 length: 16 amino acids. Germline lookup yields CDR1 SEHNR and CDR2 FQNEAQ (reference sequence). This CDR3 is CSSSWGAREGPQPQHF. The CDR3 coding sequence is TGTTCCAGCAGCTGGGGGGCCAGGGAGGGGCCCCAGCCCCAGCATTTT.

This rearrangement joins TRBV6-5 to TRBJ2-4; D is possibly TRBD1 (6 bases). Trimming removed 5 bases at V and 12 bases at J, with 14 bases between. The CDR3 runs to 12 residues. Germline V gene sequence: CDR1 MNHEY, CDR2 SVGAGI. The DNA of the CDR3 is TGTGCCAGCAGTAAGCCCCCGGGACATCAGTACTTC. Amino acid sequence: CASSKPPGHQYF.

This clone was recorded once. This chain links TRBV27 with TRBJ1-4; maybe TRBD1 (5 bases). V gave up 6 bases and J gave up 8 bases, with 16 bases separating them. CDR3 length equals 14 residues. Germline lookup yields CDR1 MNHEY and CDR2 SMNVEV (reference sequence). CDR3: CASRATAASEKLFF. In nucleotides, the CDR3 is TGTGCCAGCAGAGCGACAGCCGCCTCCGAAAAACTGTTTTTT. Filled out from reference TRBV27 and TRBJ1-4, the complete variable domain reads EAQVTQNPRYLITVTGKKLTVTCSQNMNHEYMSWYRQDPGLGLRQIYYSMNVEVTDKGDVPEGYKVSRKEKRNFPLILESPSPNQTSLYFCASRATAASEKLFFGSGTQLSVL.

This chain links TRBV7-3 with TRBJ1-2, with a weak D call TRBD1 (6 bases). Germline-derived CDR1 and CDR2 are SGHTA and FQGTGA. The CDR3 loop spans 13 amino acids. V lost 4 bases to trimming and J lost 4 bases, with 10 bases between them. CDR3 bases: TGTGCCAGCAGCTCTAGGGGGGGCTATGGCTACACCTTC. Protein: CASSSRGGYGYTF.

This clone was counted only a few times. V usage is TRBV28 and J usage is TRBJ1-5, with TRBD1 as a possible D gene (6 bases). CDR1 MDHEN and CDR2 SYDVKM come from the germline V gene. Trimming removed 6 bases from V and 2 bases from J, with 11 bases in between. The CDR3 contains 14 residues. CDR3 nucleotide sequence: TGTGCCAGCAGAACACAGGGAGGCAATCAGCCCCAGCATTTT. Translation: CASRTQGGNQPQHF.

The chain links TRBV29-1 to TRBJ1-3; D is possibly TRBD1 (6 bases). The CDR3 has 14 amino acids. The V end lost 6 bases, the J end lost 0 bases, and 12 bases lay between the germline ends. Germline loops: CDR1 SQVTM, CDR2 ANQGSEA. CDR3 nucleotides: TGCAGCGTACGGGACACGAGCTCTGGAAACACCATATATTTT. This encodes CSVRDTSSGNTIYF.

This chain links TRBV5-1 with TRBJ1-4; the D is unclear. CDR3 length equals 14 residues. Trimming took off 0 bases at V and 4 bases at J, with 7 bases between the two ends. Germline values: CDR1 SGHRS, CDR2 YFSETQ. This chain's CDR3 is CASSLAGLNEKLFF. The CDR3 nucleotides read TGCGCCAGCAGCTTGGCCGGACTTAATGAAAAACTGTTTTTT. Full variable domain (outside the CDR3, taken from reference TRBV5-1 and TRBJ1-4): KAGVTQTPRYLIKTRGQQVTLSCSPISGHRSVSWYQQTPGQGLQFLFEYFSETQRNKGNFPGRFSGRQFSNSRSEMNVSTLELGDSALYLCASSLAGLNEKLFFGSGTQLSVL.

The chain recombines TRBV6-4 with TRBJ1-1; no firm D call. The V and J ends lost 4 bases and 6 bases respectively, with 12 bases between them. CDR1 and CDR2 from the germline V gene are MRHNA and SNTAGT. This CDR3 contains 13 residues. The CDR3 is CASSVGGAAEAFF. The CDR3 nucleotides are TGTGCCAGCAGTGTCGGTGGAGCGGCTGAAGCTTTCTTT.

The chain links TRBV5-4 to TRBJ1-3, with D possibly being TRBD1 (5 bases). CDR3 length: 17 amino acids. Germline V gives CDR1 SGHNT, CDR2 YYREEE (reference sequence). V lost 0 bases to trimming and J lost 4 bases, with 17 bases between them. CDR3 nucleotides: TGTGCCAGCAGCTTGGGTGTAGGGGAATGGTCGGGAAACACCATATATTTT. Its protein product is CASSLGVGEWSGNTIYF.

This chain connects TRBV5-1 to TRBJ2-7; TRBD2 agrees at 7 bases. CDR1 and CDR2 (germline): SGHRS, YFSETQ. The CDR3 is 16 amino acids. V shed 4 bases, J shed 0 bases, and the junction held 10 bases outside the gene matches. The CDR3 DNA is TGCGCCAGCAGCCCGGGAGGTGATTTTAGCTCCTACGAGCAGTACTTC. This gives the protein CASSPGGDFSSYEQYF.

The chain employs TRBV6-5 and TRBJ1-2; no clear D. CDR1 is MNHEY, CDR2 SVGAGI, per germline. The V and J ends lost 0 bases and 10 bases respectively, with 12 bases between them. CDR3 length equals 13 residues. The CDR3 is CASSYSIAGNYTF. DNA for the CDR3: TGTGCCAGCAGTTACTCGATAGCGGGGAACTACACCTTC.

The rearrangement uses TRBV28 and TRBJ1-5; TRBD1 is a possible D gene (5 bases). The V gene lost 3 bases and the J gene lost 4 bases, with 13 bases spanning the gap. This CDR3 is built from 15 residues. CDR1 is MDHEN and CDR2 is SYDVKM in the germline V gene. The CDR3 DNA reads TGTGCCAGCAGTTTCAGGGTGTCGAGTAATCAGCCCCAGCATTTT. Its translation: CASSFRVSSNQPQHF. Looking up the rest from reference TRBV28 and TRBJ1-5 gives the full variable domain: DVKVTQSSRYLVKRTGEKVFLECVQDMDHENMFWYRQDPGLGLRLIYFSYDVKMKEKGDIPEGYSVSREKKERFSLILESASTNQTSMYLCASSFRVSSNQPQHFGDGTRLSIL.

Written as DNA, the CDR3 is TGTGCCAGCAGAGGGACAGCGGTAGAAGAGCAGTACTTC. Its protein is CASRGTAVEEQYF. The chain couples TRBV5-4 to TRBJ2-7; TRBD1 aligns across 7 bases. The CDR3 spans 13 residues. J lost 7 bases, V lost 5 bases, and 9 bases had no gene match. CDR1 and CDR2 from the germline V gene are SGHNT and YYREEE (reference sequence).